One sample yielded the 17 T cell receptor beta chains listed below, sequenced in a study of blood T cell repertoires in COVID-19. The method was immunoSEQ multiplex PCR; TCRdb's version includes in-frame clones alone and lacks a portion of them. The data contain hundreds of thousands of clones, approximately 85% of them singletons. The sequenced material came from peripheral blood. All receptors derive from a man aged 45-65 years with active or convalescent COVID-19.

This clone has just a few counts. The V and J genes are TRBV4-3 and TRBJ1-4, with unresolved D. Germline V CDR1 and CDR2: LGHNA, YSLEER. Trimming removed 3 bases at V and 4 bases at J, with 18 bases between. This CDR3 contains 17 residues. CDR3 bases: TGCGCCAGCAGCCAGGGTCTCGGAGACTCCTTTAATGAAAAACTGTTTTTT. Amino acids: CASSQGLGDSFNEKLFF.

This chain links TRBV2 with TRBJ1-4; D is unclear. Per germline, CDR1 SNHLY and CDR2 FYNNEI. CDR3 length: 14 amino acids. V lost 6 bases, J lost 6 bases, and 14 bases lay in between. The CDR3 nucleotides read TGTGCCAGCAGGCGCGCTGGACTTGATGAAAAACTGTTTTTT. Protein sequence: CASRRAGLDEKLFF.

The rearrangement links TRBV7-6 to TRBJ2-1, with 8 bases aligning to TRBD1. The length of the CDR3 is 17 residues. The germline V gene has CDR1 SGHVS and CDR2 FNYEAQ. The J segment lost 5 bases and the V segment lost 1 base, leaving 10 bases of the junction unmatched. The CDR3 protein is CASSLVPQGAGNNEQFF. The CDR3 DNA reads TGTGCCAGCAGCTTAGTCCCCCAGGGGGCGGGAAACAATGAGCAGTTCTTC.

The gene calls are TRBV19 and TRBJ2-7, with a possible D match to TRBD1 (6 bases). The length of the CDR3 is 14 residues. Trimming removed 2 bases from V and 6 bases from J, with 14 bases in between. Germline V CDR1 and CDR2: LNHDA, SQIVND (reference sequence). Written as DNA, the CDR3 is TGTGCCAGTAGTATATTAGACAGGATTTCCGAGCAGTACTTC. Amino acid sequence: CASSILDRISEQYF.

The chain combines TRBV27 with TRBJ2-4; 10 bases map to TRBD2. The CDR3 is made up of 16 amino acids. Germline assignment: CDR1 MNHEY and CDR2 SMNVEV (reference sequence). The trim removed 6 bases at V and 0 bases at J, leaving 5 bases unmatched. The CDR3 sequence is CASSQLAGLAKNIQYF. In nucleotides, the CDR3 is TGTGCCAGCAGCCAACTAGCGGGATTAGCCAAAAACATTCAGTACTTC.

The chain recombines TRBV5-1 with TRBJ2-3; D is unclear. From germline, CDR1 is SGHRS and CDR2 YFSETQ. The CDR3 totals 15 residues. V gave up 2 bases and J gave up 1 base, with 11 bases separating them. The CDR3 DNA is TGCGCCAGCAGCTTTTACGGAGTAGGCACAGATACGCAGTATTTT. The encoded protein is CASSFYGVGTDTQYF.

The CDR3 DNA is TGTGCCAGCAGCATCACAGGGGATTGGGATCAGCCCCAGCATTTT. It encodes CASSITGDWDQPQHF. J is TRBJ1-5 and V is TRBV7-8; 7 bases match TRBD1. CDR1 SGHVS and CDR2 FQNEAQ come from the germline V gene. The V gene end was trimmed by 5 bases and the J gene end by 5 bases; junction bases not matched to a gene: 9. This CDR3 contains 15 residues. Drawing the rest from reference TRBV7-8 and TRBJ1-5, the complete variable domain is GAGVSQSPRYKVAKRGQDVALRCDPISGHVSLFWYQQALGQGPEFLTYFQNEAQLDKSGLPSDRFFAERPEGSVSTLKIQRTQQEDSAVYLCASSITGDWDQPQHFGDGTRLSIL.

The CDR3 loop reads CASSYFTGGFYGYTF. The CDR3 bases are TGTGCCAGCAGTTACTTTACAGGGGGCTTCTATGGCTACACCTTC. V gene TRBV6-5 combines with J gene TRBJ1-2; TRBD1 matches at 9 bases. The germline gives CDR1 MNHEY, CDR2 SVGAGI. This CDR3 is 15 amino acids long. J gave up 4 bases and V 1 base, and 4 bases lay outside the gene matches.

This clone was counted only a few times. The chain carries TRBV4-2 and TRBJ2-7; TRBD2 aligns across 7 bases. The junction had 9 bases not matched to a gene; V was cut back by 3 bases and J by 4 bases. The length of the CDR3 is 15 residues. Germline V gene lookup returns CDR1 LGHNA and CDR2 YNFKEQ. CDR3 nucleotides: TGTGCCAGCAGCCAGGAGCCGGGGGGTTATTACGAGCAGTACTTC. It translates to CASSQEPGGYYEQYF.

The chain links TRBV3-1 (or the pseudogene TRBV3-2) to TRBJ2-5, with 12 bases lining up with TRBD2. V was pared by 0 bases and J by 0 bases, with 8 bases of the junction left unmatched. The CDR3 sequence is 19 residues long. CDR1 and CDR2 from the germline V gene are LGHDT and YNNKEL (reference sequence). As DNA, the CDR3 is TGTGCCAGCAGCCAAGATGTAGTCCTAGCGGGAGGGTACCAAGAGACCCAGTACTTC. As protein: CASSQDVVLAGGYQETQYF.

The chain combines TRBV5-1 with TRBJ2-7; D is unresolved. V was shortened by 0 bases and J by 4 bases, with 20 bases between the two germline ends. Germline V gives CDR1 SGHRS, CDR2 YFSETQ. This CDR3 is 17 amino acids long. The CDR3 DNA is TGCGCCAGCAGCTTGGCAAATATTATAGGTGGGCAATACGAGCAGTACTTC. The encoded protein is CASSLANIIGGQYEQYF.

V usage is TRBV4-3 and J usage is TRBJ2-1, with 7 bases aligning to TRBD2. The CDR3 consists of 15 residues. After removal of 0 bases from V and 12 bases from J, the junction contained 11 bases not matched to a gene. Looked up from germline, CDR1 is LGHNA and CDR2 is YSLEER. CDR3 sequence reads: CASSQDQGAGTTQFF. CDR3 coding DNA: TGCGCCAGCAGCCAAGATCAGGGTGCAGGGACTACGCAGTTCTTC.

The genes are TRBV4-2 and TRBJ2-7; 9 positions agree with TRBD2. The CDR3 sequence is 15 residues long. With 4 bases clipped from V and 2 bases from J, the junction kept 6 bases outside the gene matches. Germline V gene data show CDR1 as LGHNA and CDR2 as YNFKEQ. Here the CDR3 reads CASSRASGNTYEQYF. CDR3 bases: TGTGCCAGCAGCCGGGCTAGCGGGAATACCTACGAGCAGTACTTC.

The rearrangement uses TRBV6-5 and TRBJ2-3; the D gene is possibly TRBD1 (7 bases). CDR3 length: 16 residues. The germline V and J ends were trimmed by 4 bases and 3 bases, with 17 bases remaining between them. The V gene's germline CDR1 is MNHEY and CDR2 SVGAGI. The CDR3 protein is CASSWGGTGATDTQYF. In DNA, the CDR3 is TGTGCCAGCAGTTGGGGAGGAACAGGGGCGACAGATACGCAGTATTTT.

V and J are TRBV10-3 and TRBJ2-1, with D unclear. Per the germline V gene, CDR1 is ENHRY and CDR2 is SYGVKD. With 1 base removed from V and 15 bases from J, the gap between germline ends came to 13 bases. This CDR3 region has 12 residues. This chain's CDR3 is CAISELTGQRFF. The CDR3 DNA follows: TGTGCCATCAGTGAGTTGACTGGTCAGCGGTTCTTC.

The chain uses TRBV5-1 and TRBJ1-3; D is unclear. This CDR3 comprises 16 residues. V was clipped by 0 bases and J by 2 bases, with 12 bases between them. Germline V CDR1 and CDR2: SGHRS, YFSETQ. CDR3 sequence reads: CASSLGAGVAGNTIYF. As DNA, the CDR3 is TGCGCCAGCAGCTTGGGAGCGGGTGTGGCTGGAAACACCATATATTTT. The entire variable domain, with the rest obtained from reference TRBV5-1 and TRBJ1-3, is as follows: KAGVTQTPRYLIKTRGQQVTLSCSPISGHRSVSWYQQTPGQGLQFLFEYFSETQRNKGNFPGRFSGRQFSNSRSEMNVSTLELGDSALYLCASSLGAGVAGNTIYFGEGSWLTVV.

The chain combines TRBV12-5 with TRBJ2-3, with D perhaps matching TRBD2 (6 bases). CDR1 is LGHNT and CDR2 is FRNRAP in the germline V gene. Trimming removed 7 bases from V and 4 bases from J, with 21 bases in between. CDR3 length: 16 residues. CDR3 DNA: TGTGCTAGTGTCGCGCAGGCGGGAATGGGCGCAGATACGCAGTATTTT. Protein: CASVAQAGMGADTQYF.